This T cell receptor beta chain came from a study of T-cell reconstitution after alpha-beta-depleted transplantation in children. The CDR3 sequence is 11 residues long. CDR1 SQVTM and CDR2 ANQGSEA come from the germline V gene. Trimming shortened V by 6 bases and J by 1 base, and 6 bases separated the two germline ends. Preparation of the TCRbeta library used unique molecular identifiers. TCRdb itself ran the PCR reads through MiXCR, one entry per CDR3 protein. Among 250,000 to 300,000 distinct CDR3 sequences listed, about a tenth were seen once. The source of this sequence is a human donor who donated a stem cell graft to a child with SCID. Sequences were derived from PBMCs from the stem cell graft donor, sampled from the stem cell graft. The rearrangement joins TRBV29-1 to TRBJ1-1; D not resolved. The CDR3 region is CSVGANTEAFF. CDR3 nucleotides: TGCAGCGTAGGAGCGAACACTGAAGCTTTCTTT.